Below are 26 T cell receptor beta chains sequenced from a single sample in a study of T-cell reconstitution after alpha-beta-depleted transplantation in children. Molecular barcoding with unique molecular identifiers was used for the TCRbeta library. TCRdb recomputed calls from the PCR reads with MiXCR, one row per CDR3 protein. Here the sample spans approximately 120,000 distinct CDR3 sequences, roughly 10% being singletons. Sequences were derived from PBMCs, mostly from graft donor cells, sampled 180 days after TCRalphabeta/CD19-depleted stem cell transplant. The receptors derive from a girl in the first two years of life who had a stem cell transplant for combined immunodeficiency, so the T cells may come from the graft donor.

V is TRBV20-1 and J is TRBJ2-2; 9 nucleotides align to TRBD2. This CDR3 is built from 17 residues. V gave up 1 base and J gave up 1 base; unmatched junction bases: 7. The germline V gene encodes CDR1 DFQATT and CDR2 SNEGSKA (reference sequence). CDR3: CSARAASGDLNTGELFF. For the CDR3, the DNA is TGCAGTGCTAGAGCCGCTAGCGGGGATCTGAACACCGGGGAGCTGTTTTTT.

This chain uses TRBV7-2 with TRBJ2-7; 9 bases are shared with TRBD1. The germline CDR1 and CDR2 sequences are SGHTA and FQGNSA. Unmatched junction bases numbered 11, after V lost 5 bases and J lost 6 bases. CDR3 length: 15 residues. The CDR3 spells CASSPPGTGLFEQYF. The CDR3 DNA reads TGTGCCAGCAGCCCTCCGGGGACAGGGTTGTTCGAGCAGTACTTC.

The V and J genes are TRBV29-1 and TRBJ1-1; TRBD1 matches 7 bases. Germline V gene sequence: CDR1 SQVTM, CDR2 ANQGSEA. This CDR3 comprises 11 residues. With V trimmed by 2 bases and J by 8 bases, 2 bases remained unmatched. Here the CDR3 reads CSVERGPEAFF. CDR3 nucleotides: TGCAGCGTTGAAAGGGGGCCCGAAGCTTTCTTT.

This rearrangement joins TRBV28 to TRBJ1-5, with TRBD1 matching 9 bases. Germline V CDR1 and CDR2: MDHEN, SYDVKM. The CDR3 has 13 residues. The V and J ends lost 6 bases and 5 bases, in that order; junction bases with no gene match: 2. The CDR3 DNA is TGTGCCAGCAGAACAGGGGGCTATCAGCCCCAGCATTTT. Protein product: CASRTGGYQPQHF.

This clonotype was seen a handful of times. This chain connects TRBV6-1 to TRBJ2-1; a weak D match, TRBD2 (7 bases). The CDR3 covers 16 residues. Germline values: CDR1 MNHNS, CDR2 SASEGT. Trimming cost V 6 bases and J 4 bases, with 19 bases left between them. The CDR3 here is CASRPGEGGRYNEQFF. In DNA, the CDR3 is TGTGCCAGCAGGCCCGGGGAGGGGGGGAGGTACAATGAGCAGTTCTTC.

V and J are TRBV29-1 and TRBJ1-1; 7 nucleotides match TRBD1. In germline, CDR1 is SQVTM, CDR2 ANQGSEA. V lost 4 bases, J lost 1 base, and 3 bases stayed unmatched. This CDR3 region has 13 residues. In nucleotides, the CDR3 is TGCAGCGTTGCCGGACAGGCGAACACTGAAGCTTTCTTT. Its translation is CSVAGQANTEAFF.

This clonotype was seen a few times. The chain links TRBV20-1 to TRBJ2-7; D is undetermined. The CDR3 runs to 13 residues. From germline, CDR1 is DFQATT and CDR2 SNEGSKA (reference sequence). The V end lost 6 bases, the J end lost 0 bases, and 12 bases lay between the germline ends. CDR3 nucleotides: TGCAGTGCGGTCCCGGAGAGCTCCTACGAGCAGTACTTC. As protein: CSAVPESSYEQYF.

This clonotype has only a few counts. The chain carries TRBV29-1 and TRBJ2-3; D may be TRBD2 (5 bases). Germline CDR1 reads SQVTM; CDR2 reads ANQGSEA. V dropped 7 bases and J dropped 5 bases, with 16 bases sitting between them. This CDR3 region has 13 residues. CDR3 protein: CSAGLGRRDTQYF. CDR3 DNA: TGCAGCGCCGGACTCGGAAGGAGAGATACGCAGTATTTT.

The CDR3 DNA reads TGTGCCAGCAGCATCAGGGGTTCCTACGAGCAGTACTTC. It is translated as CASSIRGSYEQYF. The chain joins TRBV7-8 to TRBJ2-7; D possibly corresponds to TRBD1 (6 bases). Germline V gene sequence: CDR1 SGHVS, CDR2 FQNEAQ. Trimming took off 5 bases at V and 1 base at J, with 9 bases between the two ends. The CDR3 covers 13 residues.

V is TRBV12-3 or TRBV12-4 and J is TRBJ2-7; 10 positions match TRBD1. The CDR3 length is 15 residues. The ends lost 6 bases at V and 6 bases at J; junction bases unmatched: 11. The CDR3 DNA is TGTGCCAGCAGGAAATCCCGGGACAGGGGCGGCGAGCAGTACTTC. This translates into CASRKSRDRGGEQYF.

This clonotype appeared a few times. The V call is TRBV6-2 or TRBV6-3, the J call TRBJ2-1, with 12 positions matching TRBD2. The CDR3 has 17 residues. The germline CDR1 and CDR2 sequences are MNHEY and SVGEGT. The ends lost 1 base at V and 6 bases at J; junction bases unmatched: 7. CDR3: CASSYFLAGGPGNEQFF. The CDR3 DNA reads as TGTGCCAGCAGTTACTTCCTAGCGGGGGGGCCGGGCAATGAGCAGTTCTTC.

The V and J genes are TRBV11-3 and TRBJ1-5; D might be TRBD1 (6 bases). This CDR3 has 15 amino acids. The V and J ends lost 2 bases and 2 bases respectively, with 10 bases between them. Germline V CDR1 and CDR2: SGHNT, YENEEA. Here the CDR3 DNA reads TGTGCCAGCAGCTTATCAGGGGCTGGCAATCAGCCCCAGCATTTT. Residues: CASSLSGAGNQPQHF.

The sample holds many counts of this clonotype. This chain joins TRBV7-7 and TRBJ1-3, with a possible D match to TRBD1 (6 bases). CDR1 is SSHAT and CDR2 is FNYEAQ in the germline V gene (reference sequence). The CDR3 has 15 residues. Trimming cost V 1 base and J 3 bases, with 10 bases left between them. CDR3 protein: CASSLDGGSGNTIYF. CDR3 in DNA: TGTGCCAGCAGCTTAGACGGGGGCAGTGGAAACACCATATATTTT.

This clonotype showed up many times. The V and J genes are TRBV29-1 and TRBJ2-1; 8 bases are a match to TRBD2. The CDR3 extends over 13 amino acids. With 2 bases clipped from V and 8 bases from J, the junction kept 5 bases outside the gene matches. Germline loops: CDR1 SQVTM, CDR2 ANQGSEA. DNA of the CDR3: TGCAGCGTTGAAAGGCGGGGGGTGGATGAGCAGTTCTTC. Translating gives CSVERRGVDEQFF.

This chain links TRBV6-1 with TRBJ2-5, with unresolved D. Trimming pared 1 base from V and 4 bases from J, leaving 4 bases between. The CDR3 runs 12 residues. CDR1 and CDR2 from the germline V gene are MNHNS and SASEGT. This CDR3 reads CASSEVRETQYF. Written as DNA, the CDR3 is TGTGCCAGCAGTGAAGTGAGAGAGACCCAGTACTTC.

This clonotype came up a few times. The V and J genes are TRBV29-1 and TRBJ2-7; TRBD1 matches at 7 bases. V was pared by 3 bases and J by 2 bases, with 4 bases of the junction left unmatched. The CDR3 has 13 residues. From germline, CDR1 is SQVTM and CDR2 ANQGSEA. CDR3 nucleotides: TGCAGCGTTGATGGGCAGGGGGCCTACGAGCAGTACTTC. Translated: CSVDGQGAYEQYF.

This clonotype was counted only a few times. The rearrangement uses TRBV20-1 and TRBJ2-3, with D perhaps TRBD2 (7 bases). The V end was cut by 1 base, the J end by 4 bases, with 18 bases between. Germline V gene data show CDR1 as DFQATT and CDR2 as SNEGSKA (reference sequence). This CDR3 contains 16 residues. The CDR3 nucleotides are TGCAGTGCTAGAGTGGGGGGGGGCTGGGGGTCAGATACGCAGTATTTT. This codes for CSARVGGGWGSDTQYF.

A few counts support this clonotype. The chain couples TRBV12-3 or TRBV12-4 to TRBJ1-5; D is perhaps TRBD1 (5 bases). CDR3 length equals 15 residues. Trimming took off 3 bases at V and 2 bases at J, with 11 bases between the two ends. The CDR3 region is CASSFLGGGNQPQHF. The CDR3 region has the DNA TGTGCCAGCAGTTTTCTGGGGGGGGGCAATCAGCCCCAGCATTTT.

This clonotype has a handful of counts. The chain has TRBV20-1 and TRBJ2-3; 9 nucleotides line up with TRBD2. Germline CDR1 DFQATT, CDR2 SNEGSKA (reference sequence). The junction had 11 bases not matched to a gene; V was cut back by 3 bases and J by 1 base. The CDR3 loop spans 17 amino acids. This chain's CDR3 is CSASSPAGGRGTDTQYF. DNA for the CDR3: TGCAGTGCTAGCAGTCCGGCGGGAGGGCGAGGCACAGATACGCAGTATTTT.

V is TRBV5-1 and J is TRBJ2-1, with D tentatively TRBD2 (6 bases). In germline, CDR1 is SGHRS, CDR2 YFSETQ. This CDR3 comprises 13 residues. The V gene lost 2 bases and the J gene lost 8 bases, with 11 bases spanning the gap. The CDR3 loop reads CASSFVGSHEQFF. The DNA for the CDR3 is TGCGCCAGCAGCTTTGTCGGGAGCCATGAGCAGTTCTTC.

The chain combines TRBV6-2 or TRBV6-3 with TRBJ2-1; D remains ambiguous. Germline V lookup: CDR1 MNHEY, CDR2 SVGEGT. The germline V and J ends were trimmed by 2 bases and 5 bases, with 7 bases remaining between them. This CDR3 contains 13 residues. The CDR3 loop is CASSYLPDNEQFF. The CDR3 DNA reads TGTGCCAGCAGTTACCTCCCAGACAATGAGCAGTTCTTC.

V usage is TRBV20-1 and J usage is TRBJ2-3, with TRBD1 matching 9 bases. The CDR3 totals 14 residues. The J segment lost 3 bases and the V segment lost 6 bases, leaving 7 bases of the junction unmatched. Looked up from germline, CDR1 is DFQATT and CDR2 is SNEGSKA (reference sequence). CDR3 residues: CSAWTGDGTDTQYF. As DNA, the CDR3 is TGCAGTGCATGGACAGGGGATGGAACAGATACGCAGTATTTT.

The chain uses TRBV28 and TRBJ1-5; 10 bases fit TRBD1. The CDR3 extends over 17 amino acids. The junction had 7 bases not matched to a gene; V was cut back by 5 bases and J by 0 bases. Germline-derived CDR1 and CDR2 are MDHEN and SYDVKM. CDR3 amino acids: CASSVSGTGDSNQPQHF. The DNA of the CDR3 is TGTGCCAGCAGTGTTTCCGGGACAGGGGATAGCAATCAGCCCCAGCATTTT.

This clonotype was counted between two and nine times. This sequence joins TRBV5-1 and TRBJ1-4; D may be TRBD1 (5 bases). The CDR3 has 13 amino acids. Germline CDR1 is SGHRS and CDR2 is YFSETQ. The V and J ends lost 3 bases and 8 bases respectively, with 11 bases between them. CDR3 coding DNA: TGCGCCAGCAGCTCGCGGTCAGGGGAAAAACTGTTTTTT. Translating gives CASSSRSGEKLFF.

This clonotype was seen more than once but under ten times. The chain links TRBV20-1 to TRBJ2-1; 9 nucleotides align to TRBD1. CDR1 and CDR2 from the germline V gene are DFQATT and SNEGSKA (reference sequence). With 5 bases clipped from V and 3 bases from J, the junction kept 5 bases outside the gene matches. The CDR3 runs to 14 residues. The CDR3 region has the DNA TGCAGTGCTTCGGGACAGGGACACTACAATGAGCAGTTCTTC. This encodes CSASGQGHYNEQFF.

The genes are TRBV20-1 and TRBJ2-7; 8 nucleotides align to TRBD1. The CDR3 extends over 16 amino acids. After removal of 6 bases from V and 6 bases from J, the junction contained 19 bases not matched to a gene. Germline-derived CDR1 and CDR2 are DFQATT and SNEGSKA (reference sequence). The CDR3 DNA follows: TGCAGTGCACCCATCACTGGACAGGGCTTTTTCTCCGAGCAGTACTTC. It codes for CSAPITGQGFFSEQYF.